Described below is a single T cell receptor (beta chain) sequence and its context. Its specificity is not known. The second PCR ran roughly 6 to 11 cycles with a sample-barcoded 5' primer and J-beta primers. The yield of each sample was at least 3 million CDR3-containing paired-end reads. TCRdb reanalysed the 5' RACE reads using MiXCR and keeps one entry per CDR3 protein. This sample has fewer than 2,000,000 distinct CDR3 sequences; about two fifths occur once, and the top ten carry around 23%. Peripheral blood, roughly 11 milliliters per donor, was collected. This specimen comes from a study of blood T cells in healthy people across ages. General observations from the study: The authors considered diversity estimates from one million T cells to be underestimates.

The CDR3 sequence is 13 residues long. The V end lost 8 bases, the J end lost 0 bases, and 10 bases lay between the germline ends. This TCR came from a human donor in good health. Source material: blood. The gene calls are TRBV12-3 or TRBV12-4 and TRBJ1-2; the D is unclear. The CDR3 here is CASGVGANYGYTF. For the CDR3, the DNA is TGTGCCAGCGGGGTCGGAGCTAACTATGGCTACACCTTC.